This entry describes one T cell receptor beta chain. This specimen comes from a study of blood T cell repertoires in COVID-19. The ends were cut back, 3 bases at V and 4 bases at J, with 4 bases in the middle. Germline lookup yields CDR1 SEHNR and CDR2 FQNEAQ (reference sequence). This CDR3 region has 12 residues. TCRdb's table, derived via immunoSEQ multiplex PCR, lists solely in-frame clones and lacks some. Altogether approximately 300,000 clones are present, 70% to 90% being singletons, with the ten largest covering roughly a tenth. The chain couples TRBV7-9 to TRBJ1-3, with D hard to call. The sequence came from a woman aged 18-29 years who had recovered from COVID-19. Sequencing was performed on PBMCs or T cells enriched from blood (not recorded which). CDR3 DNA: TGTGCCAGCAGCTTGGAGGGAAACACCATATATTTT. It codes for CASSLEGNTIYF.